This T cell receptor (beta chain) was obtained from a study of T cells after yellow fever vaccination. Notes on the study in general: Weaker, the secondary response had a peak occurring faster, on day 5 versus 15. Contamination by abundant bulk-population clonotypes could be present in FACS-sorted repertoires.

On this clonotype itself: Its antigen is currently unknown.

Unmatched junction bases numbered 14, after V lost 11 bases and J lost 6 bases. Looked up from germline, CDR1 is LNHDA and CDR2 is SQIVND (reference sequence). The CDR3 totals 15 residues. TCRdb recomputed calls from the 5' RACE reads with MiXCR, one row per CDR3 protein. The data hold some 670,000 distinct CDR3 sequences, with approximately 13% observed a single time. Here the sequenced sample was PBMCs, taken on the day of the yellow fever booster vaccination. The chain employs TRBV19 and TRBJ2-1, with 9 bases matching TRBD2. The receptor's source is a man younger than 45 who received the YFV17D yellow fever vaccine. The CDR3 coding sequence is TGTGCCGCCCGCAGTGGGACTAGCTCAGGCAATGAGCAGTTCTTC. Protein sequence: CAARSGTSSGNEQFF. Full variable domain (missing parts from reference TRBV19 and TRBJ2-1): DGGITQSPKYLFRKEGQNVTLSCEQNLNHDAMYWYRQDPGQGLRLIYYSQIVNDFQKGDIAEGYSVSREKKESFPLTVTSAQKNPTAFYLCAARSGTSSGNEQFFGPGTRLTVL.